This entry describes one T cell receptor (beta chain). The antigen remains undetermined. Original processing notes: Junction-only sequences without quality scores were provided by ImmunoSEQ, so filtering was different. TCRdb's table, derived via immunoSEQ multiplex PCR, lists solely in-frame clones and lacks some. The V and J calls and clone size were taken over from that table, and D and trimming were inferred from the DNA. The sample comprises roughly 2.5 million clones, more than 90% of which are singletons, and 0.11% to 0.15% rests with the top ten. This sample was taken from a study of shared clonotypes between healthy human individuals. Notes on the study in general: In this cohort, only blood was sampled, and tissue repertoires likely differ. Shared clonotypes: 4.5% to 5% naive CD4, approximately 3.4% naive CD8, 2.3% memory CD4, 0.4% to 0.45% memory CD8.

V trimming: 5 bases; J trimming: 5 bases; junction bases outside the gene matches: 6. From germline, CDR1 is MNHEY and CDR2 SMNVEV (reference sequence). This CDR3 comprises 15 residues. The chain couples TRBV27 to TRBJ2-7; 13 bases match TRBD2. The sequenced sample was naive CD4+ T cells sorted from blood. Subset here: CD45RA+ positively selected. This clonotype was sampled from a man aged 18-30 years in good health. CDR3 in amino acids: CASSGGLAGVDEQYF. For the CDR3, the DNA is TGTGCCAGCAGTGGCGGACTAGCGGGAGTCGACGAGCAGTACTTC.